These 10 T cell receptor beta chains share one sample of origin, sequenced in a study of neurological immune-mediated disorders. TCRdb reprocessed the 5' RACE reads via MiXCR and lists one record per CDR3 protein. The sample records 45,000 to 50,000 distinct CDR3 sequences, around 4.5% being singletons. Sequenced material: PBMCs. These receptors were taken from a woman in her sixties with multiple sclerosis.

This clonotype was detected ten times or more. The CDR3 loop is CSAMSGRETQYF. The CDR3 DNA sequence: TGCAGTGCTATGTCCGGGCGAGAGACCCAGTACTTC. V usage is TRBV20-1 and J usage is TRBJ2-5; unclear D gene. The ends were cut back, 4 bases at V and 4 bases at J, with 10 bases in the middle. Looked up from germline, CDR1 is DFQATT and CDR2 is SNEGSKA (reference sequence). CDR3 length: 12 residues.

This clonotype was seen at least ten times. The CDR3 region is CASSFGGRTQYF. The CDR3 DNA follows: TGTGCCAGCAGTTTTGGGGGCCGGACCCAGTACTTC. The chain is built from TRBV12-3 or TRBV12-4 and TRBJ2-5; maybe TRBD1 (6 bases). This CDR3 comprises 12 residues. The germline V and J ends were trimmed by 3 bases and 7 bases, with 9 bases remaining between them.

This clonotype was detected ten times or more. This sequence joins TRBV20-1 and TRBJ1-1, with 11 bases lining up with TRBD1. Germline loops: CDR1 DFQATT, CDR2 SNEGSKA (reference sequence). This CDR3 contains 13 residues. V lost 6 bases to trimming and J lost 5 bases; unmatched junction nucleotides: 5. DNA of the CDR3: TGCAGTGCGAACCGGGACAGGGGGACTGAAGCTTTCTTT. Its translation is CSANRDRGTEAFF.

This clonotype was seen a few times. V is TRBV29-1 and J is TRBJ2-3, with 11 positions matching TRBD2. Per the germline V gene, CDR1 is SQVTM and CDR2 is ANQGSEA. V shed 4 bases and J 7 bases; nucleotides not matched to a gene: 4. The CDR3 totals 13 residues. CDR3 DNA: TGCAGCGTTGGGACTAGCGGGTCGTATACGCAGTATTTT. Encoded protein: CSVGTSGSYTQYF.

There are many counts of this clonotype. The V and J genes are TRBV20-1 and TRBJ2-2, with D possibly called TRBD1 or TRBD2 (6 bases each). V lost 0 bases to trimming and J lost 2 bases, with 10 bases between them. This CDR3 contains 15 residues. Germline V gene data show CDR1 as DFQATT and CDR2 as SNEGSKA (reference sequence). The DNA of the CDR3 is TGCAGTGCTAGAGACAGGGGACTCAACACCGGGGAGCTGTTTTTT. It specifies CSARDRGLNTGELFF.

This clonotype has a handful of counts. This chain connects TRBV5-1 to TRBJ2-5; D is possibly TRBD1 (5 bases). CDR3 length equals 14 residues. Germline V CDR1 and CDR2: SGHRS, YFSETQ. Trimming took off 2 bases at V and 5 bases at J, with 13 bases between the two ends. CDR3 sequence reads: CASSFTRGRETQYF. CDR3 nucleotides: TGCGCCAGCAGCTTTACAAGGGGTCGGGAGACCCAGTACTTC.

The V gene is TRBV12-3 or TRBV12-4, the J gene TRBJ1-4; D not certain. The germline V and J ends were trimmed by 2 bases and 0 bases, with 4 bases remaining between them. The CDR3 runs 14 residues. The DNA of the CDR3 is TGTGCCAGCAGTTTAAGGACAACTAATGAAAAACTGTTTTTT. Its protein product is CASSLRTTNEKLFF.

In this sample, this clonotype turned up many times. The DNA of the CDR3 is TGTGCCATCACAAGGACAGGGAGCAATGAGCAGTTCTTC. Protein product: CAITRTGSNEQFF. The V gene is TRBV10-3, the J gene TRBJ2-1; TRBD1 matches 8 bases. CDR3 size: 13 residues. The V gene end was trimmed by 7 bases and the J gene end by 6 bases; junction bases not matched to a gene: 5. Germline CDR1 and CDR2: ENHRY and SYGVKD.

At least ten counts were recorded for this clonotype. The V gene is TRBV12-3 or TRBV12-4, the J gene TRBJ2-5, with TRBD2 as a possible D gene (6 bases). CDR3 length: 17 amino acids. Trimming removed 6 bases at V and 4 bases at J, with 24 bases between. The CDR3 nucleotides read TGTGCCAGCAGGGCTGCGGGGATTCCTCGGTCTGGAGAGACCCAGTACTTC. Its translation: CASRAAGIPRSGETQYF.

CDR3 in DNA: TGTGCCAGCACCGATACTAAACCAAACGCAGAGACCCAGTACTTC. It codes for CASTDTKPNAETQYF. This chain joins TRBV21-1 and TRBJ2-5. TRBV21-1 is given as a pseudogene. The CDR3 length is 15 residues.